This T cell receptor (beta chain) originates from a study of CD8+ T cells in alopecia areata. Study as a whole: Scoring of treated patients' severity used the percentage of affected scalp area. Findings and caveats of the study: While patients received tofacitinib, many expanded lesional clones remained present in scalp and blood. Lesional scalp, especially alopecia totalis/universalis, showed higher clonality than normal scalp.

Reverse transcribed after extraction, RNA yielded cDNA as the sequencing template. Clones were read by immunoSEQ multiplex PCR, and TCRdb kept only the in-frame ones, dropping some. Of about 150,000 clones in the sample, roughly 52% were seen once. The CDR3 totals 11 residues. The germline CDR1 and CDR2 sequences are SQVTM and ANQGSEA. Trimming took 4 bases from V and 4 from J, leaving 8 bases between them. Treatment: oral pan-JAK inhibitor, 5-10 mg twice daily. This clone was seen a few times. Its antigen is not identified. The chain couples TRBV29-1 to TRBJ2-7, with D maybe TRBD1 (6 bases). Sequences were derived from CD8+ T cells sorted from blood, sampled at week 4, from a patient treated with tofacitinib. This receptor was taken from a human donor with alopecia areata. CDR3 DNA: TGCAGCGTTGGGACAGTTTACGAGCAGTACTTC. Translating gives CSVGTVYEQYF.